This is a list of T cell receptor beta chains from one sample in a study of blood T cell repertoires in COVID-19. Produced via immunoSEQ multiplex PCR; TCRdb's table is partial and in-frame only. In the table there are 300,000 to 350,000 clones, 80% to 90% of which are singletons. The material sequenced was PBMCs or T cells enriched from blood (not recorded which). These receptors were obtained from a man aged 30 to 39 who had recovered from COVID-19. Both conserved end residues are part of each CDR3. Clone size is given for some rows only: seen once, a few or many times, or a class if the clone is expanded.

TRBV4-1	TRBJ2-3	-	15	CASSQDGLAGDTQYF
TRBV2	TRBJ2-3	-	13	CASSYSGTDTQYF
TRBV5-1	TRBJ2-1	once	17	CASSSSGLAGGPNEQFF
TRBV25-1	TRBJ1-5	-	13	CASSEGSWQPQHF
TRBV9	TRBJ2-2	-	16	CASTVGGGGTTGELFF
TRBV29-1	TRBJ1-2	once	13	CSVEDTVNYGYTF
TRBV19	TRBJ2-1	-	16	CASTTRTGELGNEQFF
TRBV5-1	TRBJ2-7	-	16	CASSLDERGGSYEQYF
TRBV9	TRBJ2-3	-	14	CASSVQGGKDTQYF
TRBV30	TRBJ1-6	-	14	CAWGTGGVNSPLHF
TRBV24-1	TRBJ2-1	-	15	CATSLAGQGLYEQFF
TRBV6-5	TRBJ1-2	-	13	CASSSTEIRGYTF
TRBV19	TRBJ2-7	-	15	CASSRDGTGLYEQYF
TRBV5-4	TRBJ1-2	-	17	CASSREVVGGVFGGYTF
TRBV11-2	TRBJ1-2	-	16	CASSLTGSEANYGYTF
TRBV7-9	TRBJ2-3	-	15	CASSARLVNSDTQYF
TRBV2	TRBJ1-5	-	18	CASRSPGQTPYSNQPQHF
TRBV20-1	TRBJ1-1	-	11	CSARRTDEAFF
TRBV5-1	TRBJ1-4	-	15	CASTPGGVGNEKLFF
TRBV25-1	TRBJ1-2	-	13	CASSDKWGGGYTF
TRBV9	TRBJ1-1	-	13	CASSASHRGEAFF
TRBV19	TRBJ2-5	-	15	CASSGKGGSQETQYF
TRBV7-8	TRBJ1-2	-	15	CASSLDPAPGYGYTF
TRBV9	TRBJ1-2	few	15	CASSEGQGARYGYTF
TRBV7-6	TRBJ2-3	-	12	CASSLREDTQYF
TRBV5-5	TRBJ1-6	-	14	CASSLVQGASPLHF
TRBV7-8	TRBJ2-7	-	14	CASSLVAYSYEQYF
TRBV4-1	TRBJ2-5	-	16	CASSRALAGGKETQYF
TRBV10-3	TRBJ1-2	-	16	CAISVNPTGANYGYTF
TRBV19	TRBJ2-7	-	13	CASPGTDAYEQYF
TRBV2	TRBJ2-2	-	15	CASSVRPSGTGELFF